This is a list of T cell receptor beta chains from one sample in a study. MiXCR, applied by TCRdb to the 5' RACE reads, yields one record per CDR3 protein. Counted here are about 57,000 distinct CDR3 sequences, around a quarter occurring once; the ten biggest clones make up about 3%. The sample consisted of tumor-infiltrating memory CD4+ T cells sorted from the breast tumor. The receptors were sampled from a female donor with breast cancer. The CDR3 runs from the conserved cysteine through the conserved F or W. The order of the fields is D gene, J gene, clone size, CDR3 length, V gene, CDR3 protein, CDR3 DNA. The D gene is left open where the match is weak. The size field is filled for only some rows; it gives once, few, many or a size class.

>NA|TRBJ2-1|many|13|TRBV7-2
CASSVQRGNEQFF
TGTGCCAGCAGCGTCCAACGGGGCAATGAGCAGTTCTTC
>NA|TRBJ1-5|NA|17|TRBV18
CASSPPAGGGSNQPQHF
TGTGCCAGCTCACCACCGGCAGGAGGCGGGAGCAATCAGCCCCAGCATTTT
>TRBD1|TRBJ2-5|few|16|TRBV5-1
CASSSGAGGGQETQYF
TGCGCCAGCAGCTCCGGGGCAGGGGGTGGGCAAGAGACCCAGTACTTC
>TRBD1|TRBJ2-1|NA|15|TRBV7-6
CASSSGTGVANEQFF
TGTGCCAGCAGCTCGGGGACAGGGGTGGCCAATGAGCAGTTCTTC
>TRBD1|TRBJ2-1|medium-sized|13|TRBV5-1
CATRGTGANEQFF
TGCGCCACCCGTGGGACAGGGGCCAATGAGCAGTTCTTC
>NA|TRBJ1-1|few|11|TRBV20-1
CSARLRAEAFF
TGCAGTGCTAGACTTAGGGCTGAAGCTTTCTTT
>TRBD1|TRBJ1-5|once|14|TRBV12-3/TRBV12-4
CASSPDQGDQPQHF
TGTGCCAGCAGCCCTGACCAGGGGGATCAGCCCCAGCATTTT
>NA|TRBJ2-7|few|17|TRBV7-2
CASSHVRSGLGGYEQYF
TGTGCCAGCAGTCATGTCCGATCCGGCCTCGGAGGGTACGAGCAGTACTTC
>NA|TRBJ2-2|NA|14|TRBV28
CASSLPVSTGELFF
TGTGCCAGCAGTTTACCCGTGAGCACCGGGGAGCTGTTTTTT
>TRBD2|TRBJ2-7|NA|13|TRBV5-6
CASSSRPGGEQHF
TGTGCCAGCAGCTCGAGGCCGGGGGGGGAGCAGCACTTC
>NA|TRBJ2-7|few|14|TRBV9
CASSPNYSSYEQYF
TGTGCCAGCAGCCCTAATTACAGCTCCTACGAGCAGTACTTC
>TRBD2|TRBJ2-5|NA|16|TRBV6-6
CASSFPGLAQGETQYF
TGTGCCAGCAGCTTCCCGGGACTAGCGCAAGGAGAGACCCAGTACTTC
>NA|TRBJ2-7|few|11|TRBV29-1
CSVRKNYEQYF
TGCAGCGTTCGAAAGAACTACGAGCAGTACTTC
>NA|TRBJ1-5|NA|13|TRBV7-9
CASSLSGDQPQHF
TGTGCCAGCAGCTTATCAGGGGATCAGCCCCAGCATTTT
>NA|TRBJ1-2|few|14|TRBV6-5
CASGVQGSVYGYTF
TGTGCCAGCGGAGTACAGGGTTCAGTCTATGGCTACACCTTC
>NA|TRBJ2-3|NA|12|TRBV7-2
CASSLELHTQYF
TGTGCCAGCAGCTTAGAGCTCCATACGCAGTATTTT
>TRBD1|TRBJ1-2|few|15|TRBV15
CATSATGTGDYGYTF
TGTGCCACCAGCGCCACCGGGACAGGGGACTATGGCTACACCTTC
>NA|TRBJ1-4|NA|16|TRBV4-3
CASSQDLGATNEKLFF
TGCGCCAGCAGCCAAGATTTGGGCGCAACTAATGAAAAACTGTTTTTT
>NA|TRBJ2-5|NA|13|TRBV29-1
CSVDQGHLETQYF
TGCAGCGTTGATCAAGGACATTTAGAGACCCAGTACTTC
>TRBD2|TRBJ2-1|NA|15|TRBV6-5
CASSYSLAVVNEQFF
TGTGCCAGCAGTTACTCCCTAGCGGTAGTCAATGAGCAGTTCTTC
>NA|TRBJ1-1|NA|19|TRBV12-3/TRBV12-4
CASTLSRVRGQSWNTEAFF
TGTGCCAGCACCCTATCGAGGGTCCGGGGCCAGAGCTGGAACACTGAAGCTTTCTTT
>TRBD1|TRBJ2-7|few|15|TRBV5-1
CASSSGTGGAGEQYF
TGCGCCAGCAGCTCCGGGACAGGGGGCGCGGGCGAGCAGTACTTC
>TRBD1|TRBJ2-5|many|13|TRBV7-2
CASSPGQGETQYF
TGTGCCAGCAGCCCCGGACAGGGAGAGACCCAGTACTTC
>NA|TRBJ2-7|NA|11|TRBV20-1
CSCAAGNEQYF
TGCAGTTGCGCCGCAGGGAACGAGCAGTACTTC
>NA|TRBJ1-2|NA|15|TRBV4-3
CASSQDLGQNYGYTF
TGCGCCAGCAGCCAAGATCTGGGACAAAACTATGGCTACACCTTC
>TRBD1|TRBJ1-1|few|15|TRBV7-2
CASSFQGALGSEAFF
TGTGCCAGCAGCTTTCAGGGGGCCCTCGGGTCTGAAGCTTTCTTT
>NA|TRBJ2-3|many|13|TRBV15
CATSEIAPDTQYF
TGTGCCACCAGCGAAATAGCCCCAGATACGCAGTATTTT
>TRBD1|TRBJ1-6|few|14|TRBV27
CASSSTGGGSPLHF
TGTGCCAGCAGTTCCACAGGGGGAGGATCACCCCTCCACTTT
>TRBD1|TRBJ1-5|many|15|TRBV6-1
CASSVQTGSNQPQHF
TGTGCCAGCAGTGTCCAGACAGGGAGCAATCAGCCCCAGCATTTT
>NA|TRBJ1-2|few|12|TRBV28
CASRTGYYGYTF
TGTGCCAGCAGAACAGGGTACTATGGCTACACCTTC
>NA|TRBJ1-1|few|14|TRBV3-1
CASSQFVGNTEAFF
TGTGCCAGCAGCCAGTTCGTGGGGAACACTGAAGCTTTCTTT
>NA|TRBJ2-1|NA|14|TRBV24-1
CATQGRVTNNEQFF
TGTGCCACCCAAGGTAGGGTGACGAACAATGAGCAGTTCTTC
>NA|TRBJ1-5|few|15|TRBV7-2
CASSLGATADQPQHF
TGTGCCAGCAGCTTAGGAGCGACAGCGGATCAGCCCCAGCATTTT
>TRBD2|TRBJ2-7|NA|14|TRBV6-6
CASKRTSDSYEQYF
TGTGCCAGCAAGAGGACTAGCGACTCCTACGAGCAGTACTTC
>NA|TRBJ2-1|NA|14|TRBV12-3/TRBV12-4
CASSPNKWSNEQFF
TGTGCCAGCAGCCCCAACAAGTGGTCCAATGAGCAGTTCTTC
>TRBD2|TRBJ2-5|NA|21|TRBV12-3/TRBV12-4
CASSSPFGRALWELNQETQYF
TGTGCCAGCAGCTCCCCCTTTGGGAGGGCCCTATGGGAGCTAAACCAAGAGACCCAGTACTTC
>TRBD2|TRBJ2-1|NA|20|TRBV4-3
CASSQAYSGRAGGAYNEQFF
TGCGCCAGCAGCCAAGCCTATAGCGGGAGGGCCGGCGGGGCCTACAATGAGCAGTTCTTC
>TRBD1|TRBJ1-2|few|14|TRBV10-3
CAISDGQGEYGYTF
TGTGCCATCAGTGACGGACAGGGGGAGTATGGCTACACCTTC
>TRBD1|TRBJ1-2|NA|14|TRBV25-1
CASRGDRGHYGYTF
TGTGCCAGCAGAGGCGACAGGGGGCACTATGGCTACACCTTC
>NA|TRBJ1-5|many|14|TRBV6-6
CASSSDRGRQPQHF
TGTGCCAGCAGTTCGGATAGGGGACGCCAGCCCCAGCATTTT
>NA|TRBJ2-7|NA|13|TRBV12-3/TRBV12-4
CASSLGRSREQYF
TGTGCCAGCAGTTTGGGGAGATCACGCGAGCAGTACTTC